This is a list of T cell receptor beta chains from one sample in a study of T cells after yellow fever vaccination. From the 5' RACE reads, TCRdb called clonotypes with MiXCR, one entry per CDR3 protein. Of a few hundred thousand distinct CDR3 sequences in the sample, over 15% were seen once. The material sequenced was PBMCs, taken 15 days after the yellow fever booster vaccination. The receptors originated from a man aged 30 to 45 who received the YFV17D yellow fever vaccine. Both conserved end residues are part of each CDR3. The order of the fields is clone size, J gene, V gene, CDR3 length, D gene, CDR3 DNA, CDR3 protein. D genes are given only for firm matches. Size values are once, few and many counts, or a class for expanded clones, and some rows have none.

few TRBJ2-5 TRBV2 14 - TGTGCCAGCAGGAGGCAACAGCGGACAGAGACCCAGTACTTC CASRRQQRTETQYF
- TRBJ2-3 TRBV20-1 12 - TGCAGTGCTAGGGAGCTGTGGGGGACGCAGTATTTT CSARELWGTQYF
- TRBJ2-1 TRBV4-2 14 - TGTGCCAGCAGCCAAGGCCAGGGTTTTGTTGAGCAGTTCTTC CASSQGQGFVEQFF
many TRBJ2-7 TRBV5-1 15 TRBD1 TGCGCCAGCAGCTTGTTCTCGGGACAGGGTCTCGAGCAGTACTTC CASSLFSGQGLEQYF
- TRBJ1-1 TRBV12-3/TRBV12-4 15 TRBD1 TGTGCCAGCAGTTTATCTGCCAGGGGGCGAACTGAAGCTTTCTTT CASSLSARGRTEAFF
few TRBJ2-1 TRBV5-4 12 - TGTGCCACGCGGCTCTCGAGCAGTGAGCAGTTCTTC CATRLSSSEQFF
few TRBJ2-7 TRBV20-1 14 - TGCAGTGCTAGTATCTCCAGCGGCCTTTTGGGGCAGTACTTC CSASISSGLLGQYF
- TRBJ1-1 TRBV7-2 12 - TGTGCCAGCAGCTTAGAAACGGGGAGAGCTTTCTTT CASSLETGRAFF
- TRBJ2-7 TRBV6-5 15 - TGTGCCAGCAGTTACTCTGGGGGGAGCTCCTACGAGCAGTACTTC CASSYSGGSSYEQYF
- TRBJ2-3 TRBV15 15 - TGTGCCACCAGCAGAGTGGGGGTTAGCACAGATACGCAGTATTTT CATSRVGVSTDTQYF
few TRBJ2-5 TRBV5-5 15 - TGTGCCAGCAGCTCGTATGGCAGCGCCGGAGAGACCCAGTACTTC CASSSYGSAGETQYF
- TRBJ2-3 TRBV29-1 10 - TGCAGCGTTCCCAGGGATACGCAGTATTTT CSVPRDTQYF
few TRBJ2-1 TRBV7-2 16 TRBD1 TGTGCCAGCAGGCGGCCCGGGACAGGGGTCGTTCGCGAGCAGTTCTTC CASRRPGTGVVREQFF
few TRBJ1-1 TRBV5-1 14 - TGCGCCAGCAGCACGGACGTCCTTAACACTGAAGCTTTCTTT CASSTDVLNTEAFF
- TRBJ2-1 TRBV7-2 13 - TGTGCCAGCAGCTCCCCCACGGGGGATGAGCAGTTCTTC CASSSPTGDEQFF
- TRBJ1-1 TRBV15 14 TRBD1 TGTGCCACCAGCAGTAGCAGGGGGCACACTGAAGCTTTCTTT CATSSSRGHTEAFF
few TRBJ2-1 TRBV9 15 TRBD2 TGTGCCAGCAGCCCCCGACTAGCGGGAAGGAATGAGCAGTTCTTC CASSPRLAGRNEQFF
- TRBJ2-7 TRBV11-2 14 - TGTGCCAGCAGCCTCACCGGGACAAGTTCGGGGCAGTACTTC CASSLTGTSSGQYF
few TRBJ2-7 TRBV4-3 16 - TGCGCCAGCAGCCAAGATTTCGGGCCAGCCTTGGACGAGCAGTACTTC CASSQDFGPALDEQYF
many TRBJ2-1 TRBV20-1 15 - TGCAGTGCTAGAGTGCCGGGACCCGTGCCTCCTGAGCAGTTCTTC CSARVPGPVPPEQFF
few TRBJ2-2 TRBV10-3 15 - TGTGCCATCAGTGTCGGCAGCCCGAACACCGGGGAGCTGTTTTTT CAISVGSPNTGELFF
- TRBJ2-7 TRBV29-1 13 TRBD1 TGCAGCGTCAGACAGGGGGTGTATCGCGAGCAGTACTTC CSVRQGVYREQYF
few TRBJ2-3 TRBV5-4 15 TRBD2 TGTGCCAGCAGCTTGGGAGCGGGAGTGGTCGATACGCAGTATTTT CASSLGAGVVDTQYF
once TRBJ2-1 TRBV12-3/TRBV12-4 14 TRBD2 TGTGCCAGCAGCACTAGCGGAGCAAACAATGAGCAGTTCTTC CASSTSGANNEQFF
once TRBJ2-2 TRBV4-3 16 - TGCGCCAGCAGCCAAGTGGAGGGGGGGAACACCGGGGAGCTGTTTTTT CASSQVEGGNTGELFF
few TRBJ2-1 TRBV7-2 16 - TGTGCCAGCAGCTTAGTCGTTCAGGGGGGATACAATGAGCAGTTCTTC CASSLVVQGGYNEQFF
- TRBJ2-1 TRBV20-1 14 TRBD2 TGCAGTGCTAAGGGGCCTAGCGGGAGTAATGAGCAGTTCTTC CSAKGPSGSNEQFF
few TRBJ2-7 TRBV20-1 13 - TGCAGTACTCCCGCGCCGGAGGGTGCCGAGCAGTACTTC CSTPAPEGAEQYF
- TRBJ2-7 TRBV6-5 15 - TGTGCCAGCAGTTATCCCAGCGTGGCCTCCTACGAGCAGTACTTC CASSYPSVASYEQYF